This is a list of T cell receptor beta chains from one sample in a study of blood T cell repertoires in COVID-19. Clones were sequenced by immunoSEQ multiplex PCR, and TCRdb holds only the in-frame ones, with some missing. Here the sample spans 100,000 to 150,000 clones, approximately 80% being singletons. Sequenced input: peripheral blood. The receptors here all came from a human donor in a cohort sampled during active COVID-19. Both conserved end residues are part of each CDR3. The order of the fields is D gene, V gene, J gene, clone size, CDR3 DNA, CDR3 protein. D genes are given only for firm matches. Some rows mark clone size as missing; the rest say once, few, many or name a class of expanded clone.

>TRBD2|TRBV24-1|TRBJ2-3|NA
TGTGCCACCAGTGTAACTAGCGGGAAAGGGGATACGCAGTATTTT
CATSVTSGKGDTQYF
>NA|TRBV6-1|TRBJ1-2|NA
TGTGCCAGCAGTGAAAGCGGGTACGGCTACACCTTC
CASSESGYGYTF
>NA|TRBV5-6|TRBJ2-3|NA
TGTGCCAGCAGCTTGTACAGGGAGTTTAGAGATACGCAGTATTTT
CASSLYREFRDTQYF
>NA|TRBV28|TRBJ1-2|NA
TGTGCCAGCAGTTTCGGGACTGTAGCTAACTATGGCTACACCTTC
CASSFGTVANYGYTF
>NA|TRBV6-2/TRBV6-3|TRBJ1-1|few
TGTGCCAGCAGTTCCTCGCCAGGATCCCTGCTCACTGAAGCTTTCTTT
CASSSSPGSLLTEAFF
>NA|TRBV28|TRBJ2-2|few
TGTGCCAGCATAGGGGGACAGAACACCGGGGAGCTGTTTTTT
CASIGGQNTGELFF
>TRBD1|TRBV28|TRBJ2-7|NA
TGTGCCAGCAGTTTATCGGGGACAGGGGATTCCTACGAGCAGTACTTC
CASSLSGTGDSYEQYF
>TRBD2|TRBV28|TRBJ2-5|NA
TGTGCCAGCAGTCCGACTAGCGGATACCAAGAGACCCAGTACTTC
CASSPTSGYQETQYF
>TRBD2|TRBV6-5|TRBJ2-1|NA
TGTGCCAGCAGGACCTCAAGCGGGAGGAAAATTGAGCAGTTCTTC
CASRTSSGRKIEQFF
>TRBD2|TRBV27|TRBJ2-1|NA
TGTGCCAGCAGTTCGGGGACTAGCGGAGGGGCCAGGTGGTTCTTC
CASSSGTSGGARWFF
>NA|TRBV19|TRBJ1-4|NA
TGTGCCAGTAGTGTCTTGCCGGGACAAGCGAATGAAAAACTGTTTTTT
CASSVLPGQANEKLFF
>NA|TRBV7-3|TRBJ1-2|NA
TGTGCCAGCAGCTTAAACCCTCCGGGGGGGAGCGGTAACTATGGCTACACCTTC
CASSLNPPGGSGNYGYTF
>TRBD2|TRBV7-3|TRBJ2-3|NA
TGTGCCAGCAGCCCGGGGAGGGGTGAGCGTGGGGATACGCAGTATTTT
CASSPGRGERGDTQYF
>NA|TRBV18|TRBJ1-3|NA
TGTGCCAGCTCACCAACTAGCTCTGGAAACACCATATATTTT
CASSPTSSGNTIYF